What follows is one T cell receptor (beta chain) and its context. Antigen: not known. The sample belongs to a study of OX40 agonist ivuxolimab in advanced cancers. Study summary: Averaging 60 years in age, with a range of roughly 20 to 90, the cohort was 80% to 90% male. Partial responses were seen in three patients, one with hepatocellular carcinoma and two with cutaneous melanoma.

Points from the study as a whole: On average, a greater number of expanded clones characterised CD8+ T cells relative to CD4+. Partial responders receiving 0.1-3.0 mg/kg showed among the lowest clonal expansion.

The germline gives CDR1 MNHNS, CDR2 SASEGT. Trimming cost V 10 bases and J 5 bases; bases outside gene matches: 10. This CDR3 region has 14 residues. The data were produced by immunoSEQ multiplex PCR, yet TCRdb's version contains in-frame clones alone and is incomplete. The sample carries about 41,000 clones, more than 75% recorded once. The origin of this receptor is an adult with an advanced solid tumor such as melanoma, head and neck, liver or kidney cancer. The J gene is TRBJ1-4, the V gene TRBV6-1, with 7 bases aligning to TRBD1. Specimen: CD4+ or CD8+ T cells sorted from blood, collected in a trial of the OX40 agonist ivuxolimab. CDR3 region: CATAYGGQNEKLFF. CDR3 nucleotide sequence: TGTGCCACCGCCTATGGGGGACAGAATGAAAAACTGTTTTTT.